Below are 9 T cell receptor beta chains sequenced from a single sample in a study of response to subunit inactivated influenza vaccine. TCRdb analysed the RT-PCR reads with MiXCR anew, one entry per CDR3 protein. The repertoire consists of over 650,000 distinct CDR3 sequences, with 15% to 20% occurring once and the leading ten covering under 13%. This material consisted of PBMCs from blood, taken more than 4 days after vaccination. These receptors originate from a man aged 45-60 years who received an inactivated influenza vaccine.

This clonotype was counted a few times. The gene calls are TRBV25-1 and TRBJ2-7; 7 positions match TRBD2. The germline gives CDR1 MGHDK, CDR2 SYGVNS. Trimming cost V 6 bases and J 2 bases; bases outside gene matches: 4. The CDR3 sequence is 13 residues long. CDR3 region: CASRPGTTYEQYF. CDR3 DNA sequence: TGTGCCAGCAGGCCCGGGACTACCTACGAGCAGTACTTC.

This clonotype was observed a single time. The chain carries TRBV9 and TRBJ2-3, with 8 bases aligning to TRBD2. The J segment lost 1 base and the V segment lost 0 bases, leaving 7 bases of the junction unmatched. Germline V lookup: CDR1 SGDLS, CDR2 YYNGEE. CDR3 size: 17 residues. CDR3 amino acids: CASSVETGGGGTDTQYF. The DNA of the CDR3 is TGTGCCAGCAGCGTAGAAACCGGGGGGGGCGGCACAGATACGCAGTATTTT.

This clonotype appeared a few times. This chain links TRBV29-1 with TRBJ2-3, with D possibly TRBD2 on 7 matching bases. Germline CDR1 is SQVTM and CDR2 is ANQGSEA. V lost 6 bases and J 6 bases, leaving 13 bases between the germline ends. The CDR3 length is 12 residues. CDR3 loop: CSVGGGSDTQYF. CDR3 bases: TGCAGCGTGGGGGGCGGGAGCGATACGCAGTATTTT.

This clonotype has ten or more counts. J is TRBJ1-2 and V is TRBV12-3 or TRBV12-4; tentatively, D is TRBD1 (5 bases). V was cut by 3 bases and J by 8 bases, with 16 bases left in between. This CDR3 contains 14 residues. CDR3 in DNA: TGTGCCAGCAGTTTGGGTATCGGGACCCAAGGCTACACCTTC. Translating gives CASSLGIGTQGYTF.

This chain uses TRBV6-2 or TRBV6-3 with TRBJ1-6; a weak D match, TRBD1 (6 bases). From germline, CDR1 is MNHEY and CDR2 SVGEGT. This CDR3 has 13 residues. The V and J ends lost 6 bases and 9 bases respectively, with 12 bases between them. CDR3 region: CASSRDTSSPLHF. The CDR3 DNA reads as TGTGCCAGCAGCAGGGACACTTCTTCACCCCTCCACTTT.

The sample holds a few counts of this clonotype. V is TRBV10-3 and J is TRBJ1-3; 10 bases map to TRBD1. The J segment lost 6 bases and the V segment lost 8 bases, leaving 10 bases of the junction unmatched. The CDR3 extends over 15 amino acids. The germline CDR1 and CDR2 sequences are ENHRY and SYGVKD. In nucleotides, the CDR3 is TGTGCCATCGGACAGGGGGAAATACTCGAAAACACCATATATTTT. This sequence encodes CAIGQGEILENTIYF.

The CDR3 coding sequence is TGTGCCAGCAGCATCCGACAGGGGCAAGACACTGAAGCTTTCTTT. Residues: CASSIRQGQDTEAFF. The V call is TRBV7-9, the J call TRBJ1-1, with 8 bases aligning to TRBD1. Germline lookup yields CDR1 SEHNR and CDR2 FQNEAQ (reference sequence). With V trimmed by 5 bases and J by 3 bases, 8 bases remained unmatched. The CDR3 covers 15 residues.

The CDR3 DNA reads as TGTGCCAGCAGCTCCTGGACAGGGCTGTCCTATGGCTACACCTTC. Its translation: CASSSWTGLSYGYTF. The rearrangement joins TRBV13 to TRBJ1-2, with 8 bases matching TRBD1. With V trimmed by 4 bases and J by 4 bases, 8 bases remained unmatched. Per the germline V gene, CDR1 is PRHDT and CDR2 is FYEKMQ (reference sequence). The CDR3 runs 15 residues.

This clonotype was counted a few times. The V gene is TRBV27, the J gene TRBJ1-5, with 9 bases identical to TRBD1. The CDR3 covers 14 residues. The trim removed 6 bases at V and 6 bases at J, leaving 6 bases unmatched. Germline lookup yields CDR1 MNHEY and CDR2 SMNVEV (reference sequence). In DNA, the CDR3 is TGTGCCAGCAGGGCGACAGGGGGTGGTCAGCCCCAGCATTTT. As protein: CASRATGGGQPQHF.